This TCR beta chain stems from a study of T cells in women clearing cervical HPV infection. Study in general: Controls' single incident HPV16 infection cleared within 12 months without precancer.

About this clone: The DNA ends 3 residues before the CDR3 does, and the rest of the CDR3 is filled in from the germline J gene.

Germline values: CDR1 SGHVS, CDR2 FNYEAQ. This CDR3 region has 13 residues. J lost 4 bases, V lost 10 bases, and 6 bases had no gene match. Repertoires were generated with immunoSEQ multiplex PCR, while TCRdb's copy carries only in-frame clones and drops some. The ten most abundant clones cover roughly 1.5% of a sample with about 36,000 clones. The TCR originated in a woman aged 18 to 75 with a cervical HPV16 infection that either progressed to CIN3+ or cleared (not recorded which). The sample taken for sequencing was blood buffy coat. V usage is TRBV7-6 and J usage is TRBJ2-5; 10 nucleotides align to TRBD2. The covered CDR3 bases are TGTGCCACTGAGCGGGGGGGCTTAGAGACC. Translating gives CATERGGLET. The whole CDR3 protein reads CATERGGLETQYF.